The following is a T cell receptor beta chain sequence with its context. Its specificity is not known. The entry originates in a study of blood T cells in healthy people across ages. Through a sample-barcoded 5' primer and a J-beta primer mix, a second PCR was run for about 7 to 12 cycles. Every cDNA was tagged by a template-switch adaptor with 12 random nucleotides. Via MiXCR, TCRdb re-called the 5' RACE reads, giving one row per CDR3 protein. The table has about a million distinct CDR3 sequences, 45% to 60% seen once; the top ten hold around 21%. Regarding the study as a whole: Diversity estimated from one million T cells was considered an underestimate. Age advanced and TCR beta diversity per million T cells fell, roughly linearly.

Per germline, CDR1 MNHNY and CDR2 SVGAGI (reference sequence). V was clipped by 1 base and J by 4 bases; unmatched bases: 6. This CDR3 region has 15 residues. Sequenced input: blood. The chain recombines TRBV6-6 with TRBJ1-2; TRBD1 agrees at 7 bases. The source is a woman aged 55 to 70 in good health. The CDR3 spells CASSYLTGSAYGYTF. DNA for the CDR3: TGTGCCAGCAGTTACTTGACAGGGAGCGCCTATGGCTACACCTTC.